A selection of T cell receptor beta chains follows, all from one sample in a study of PD-1 blockade in classical Hodgkin lymphoma. Clones were read by immunoSEQ multiplex PCR, and TCRdb kept only the in-frame ones, dropping some. The sample records 30,000 to 45,000 clones, around 88% being singletons. The sequences come from peripheral blood mononuclear cells (PBMCs), collected before the second cycle of nivolumab. These receptors were obtained from a human donor with classical Hodgkin lymphoma. Both conserved end residues are part of each CDR3. D genes are given only for firm matches. Rows give clone size only sometimes, using once, few, many, or a class for an expanded clone.

- TRBJ2-1 TRBD2 TRBV30 TGTGCCTGGACCTCTTTTCGACTAGCGGCCTACAATGAGCAGTTCTTC CAWTSFRLAAYNEQFF
- TRBJ2-7 - TRBV28 TGTGCCAGCAGTTCCCCGGGAAGGGGGGCCTACGAGCAGTACTTC CASSSPGRGAYEQYF
- TRBJ2-7 - TRBV7-6 TGTGCCAGCAGCGCCGACAGGAGCTACGAGCAGTACTTC CASSADRSYEQYF
once TRBJ1-4 - TRBV7-9 TGTGCCAGCAGCTTGGGACATCCAACTAATGAAAAACTGTTTTTT CASSLGHPTNEKLFF
- TRBJ2-2 TRBD1 TRBV11-2 TGTGCCAGCAGTTTCGGACAGGGGGCCGGGGAGCTGTTTTTT CASSFGQGAGELFF
once TRBJ2-7 - TRBV4-1 TGCGCCAGCAGCCAAGAGAAAGGGTTGAGCGCCGAGCAGTACTTC CASSQEKGLSAEQYF
- TRBJ1-1 - TRBV7-9 TGTGCCAGCAGCTCGAGGGGGATGAACACTGAAGCTTTCTTT CASSSRGMNTEAFF
medium-sized TRBJ2-7 TRBD1 TRBV2 TGTGCCAGCAGAGGACGGACAGGGGCCTTCTACGAGCAGTACTTC CASRGRTGAFYEQYF
- TRBJ2-5 TRBD1 TRBV5-1 TGCGCCAGCAGCCGGGACAGGGTAGAGACCCAGTACTTC CASSRDRVETQYF
once TRBJ2-7 TRBD2 TRBV29-1 TGCAGCGTCGGGACTAGCGGGAGGACCGAGCAGTACTTC CSVGTSGRTEQYF
- TRBJ2-3 TRBD2 TRBV5-1 TGCGCCAGCAGCTTGGGACTAGCGGGAGGCGGGTATACGCAGTATTTT CASSLGLAGGGYTQYF
- TRBJ1-1 - TRBV19 TGTGCCAGTAGTATACCCAGGTTAGAAGCTTTCTTT CASSIPRLEAFF
- TRBJ2-5 TRBD2 TRBV27 TGTGCCAGCAGTCCTCTTGCGGGAGGGCCATGGGAGACCCAGTACTTC CASSPLAGGPWETQYF
- TRBJ2-4 - TRBV14 TGTGCCAGCAGCCAAGTTTCGGACGTAAGCAAAAACATTCAGTACTTC CASSQVSDVSKNIQYF
- TRBJ1-5 - TRBV7-9 TGTGCCAGCAGCTTAGTAGGAAGCAATCAGCCCCAGCATTTT CASSLVGSNQPQHF
- TRBJ2-1 TRBD2 TRBV11-3 TGTGCCAGCAGCTCGAGAGGACTAGCGCGGGAGCAGTTCTTC CASSSRGLAREQFF
- TRBJ2-1 - TRBV4-2 TGTGCCAGCAGCCCCGAATTTGCGGGTTCCTACAATGAGCAGTTCTTC CASSPEFAGSYNEQFF
once TRBJ1-5 - TRBV18 TGTGCCAGCTCATTGGAAGGGGGGAGTCAGCCCCAGCATTTT CASSLEGGSQPQHF
- TRBJ2-7 - TRBV5-6 TGTGCCAGCAGCGGGGTAGCGAGAGTCTACGAGCAGTACTTC CASSGVARVYEQYF
- TRBJ2-3 TRBD1 TRBV10-1 TGCGCCAGCAGTCCGAGGCCAGGGGGAGATACGCAGTATTTT CASSPRPGGDTQYF
- TRBJ2-3 - TRBV4-1 TGCGCCAGCAGCCCTCCATCAGATACGCAGTATTTT CASSPPSDTQYF
- TRBJ1-1 - TRBV4-2 TGTGCCAGCAGCCAAGACCCCGTCCCCCCTGAAGCTTTCTTT CASSQDPVPPEAFF
- TRBJ1-2 TRBD1 TRBV5-1 TGCGCCAGCAGCCGAGGACAGGGCTCTCTATCACTAGCTGGCTACACCTTC CASSRGQGSLSLAGYTF
once TRBJ1-2 TRBD1 TRBV9 TGTGCCAGCAGCGTAGGCATACGGGACAGGGACTATGGCTACACCTTC CASSVGIRDRDYGYTF
- TRBJ1-1 - TRBV6-1 TGTGCCAGCAGTCACCAGGGCCTATTTTTCGTTGAAGCTTTCTTT CASSHQGLFFVEAFF
- TRBJ2-1 TRBD2 TRBV6-1 TGTGCCAGCACCCAACTAGCGGGAAGGGATGAGCAGTTCTTC CASTQLAGRDEQFF
- TRBJ1-4 TRBD1 TRBV5-6 TGTGCCAGCAGCTCCGGGACAGCGACCGCAACTAATGAAAAACTGTTTTTT CASSSGTATATNEKLFF
- TRBJ2-3 - TRBV6-4 TGTGCCAGCAGTGACGGCAACACAGATACGCAGTATTTT CASSDGNTDTQYF
few TRBJ2-2 - TRBV10-3 TGTGCCATCAGTGGTTTGAGAGCCGGGGAGCTGTTTTTT CAISGLRAGELFF
- TRBJ1-4 TRBD1 TRBV11-3 TGTGCCAGCAGCTCAGCCGGGACAGATAAACTGTTTTTT CASSSAGTDKLFF
- TRBJ2-7 - TRBV6-5 TGTGCCAGCAGTTACTCGAAGGGGAGCGACGAGCAGTACTTC CASSYSKGSDEQYF
- TRBJ2-3 - TRBV9 TGTGCCAGCACAAAGGTCGGGGGCACAGATACGCAGTATTTT CASTKVGGTDTQYF
- TRBJ2-1 TRBD1 TRBV7-2 TGTGCCAGCAGCTACCGGACAGGGGGCTCGGGGAATGAGCAGTTCTTC CASSYRTGGSGNEQFF
once TRBJ1-3 - TRBV27 TGTGCCAGCAAAGACGTGAGCTCTGGAAACACCATATATTTT CASKDVSSGNTIYF
- TRBJ2-1 - TRBV7-9 TGTGCCAGCTGGAGGGGTCGGGAGCCGACATACGATACTGAGCAGTTCTTC CASWRGREPTYDTEQFF
- TRBJ1-3 - TRBV11-2 TGTGCCAGCAGCTCCCCAAGGAAGGGCCAGGGTGGAAACACCATATATTTT CASSSPRKGQGGNTIYF
- TRBJ1-4 - TRBV5-1 TGCGCCAGCAGCTCTACAGGGTTACCTAATGAAAAACTGTTTTTT CASSSTGLPNEKLFF
- TRBJ1-1 TRBD1 TRBV7-2 TGTGCCAGCAGCCGTCGGACAGGGACTGCAGCTTTCTTT CASSRRTGTAAFF
- TRBJ1-6 - TRBV5-6 TGTGCCAGCAGCCCGGATCCACGGGGCAATTCACCCCTCCACTTT CASSPDPRGNSPLHF
- TRBJ2-7 TRBD1 TRBV7-3 TGTGCCAGCAGCCTGGACAGGGAACACGAGCAGTACTTC CASSLDREHEQYF
- TRBJ2-7 TRBD1 TRBV14 TGTGCCAGCAGACAGGGGGTCTCCTACGAGCAGTACTTC CASRQGVSYEQYF
- TRBJ2-7 - TRBV4-1 TGCGCCAGCAGCCAAGAGCCGGTCCTAGCGCGAGTTTACGAGCAGTACTTC CASSQEPVLARVYEQYF
- TRBJ2-2 - TRBV9 TGTGCCAGCAGCGTAGAAGGATTCAACGGGGAGCTGTTTTTT CASSVEGFNGELFF
- TRBJ2-7 - TRBV6-6 TGTGCCAGCAGTCACCCGGGCCTCCTAGAGCAGTACTTC CASSHPGLLEQYF
- TRBJ1-6 - TRBV4-2 TGTGCCAGCAGCCAAGACAGTGCGAATTCACCCCTCCACTTT CASSQDSANSPLHF
- TRBJ1-5 TRBD1 TRBV28 TGTGCCAGCAGTTTTTCCGGCAGGGGGAGGACCCAGCATTTT CASSFSGRGRTQHF
- TRBJ1-1 - TRBV9 TGTGCCAGCAGCGTAGAAGGACAGATAACTGAAGCTTTCTTT CASSVEGQITEAFF
- TRBJ1-2 - TRBV7-2 TGTGCCAGCACCCTTACTAGGGGAAACTATGGCTACACCTTC CASTLTRGNYGYTF
once TRBJ2-1 TRBD2 TRBV6-1 TGTGCCAGCAGTGAAGGCGGGGGTCACAATGAGCAGTTCTTC CASSEGGGHNEQFF
- TRBJ2-3 - TRBV28 TGTGCCAGCACGGCAGGGCTGGGCCCCCGCACAGATACGCAGTATTTT CASTAGLGPRTDTQYF
- TRBJ2-7 - TRBV6-6 TGTGCCAGCAGTTACGATGGGAAGGTCTACGAGCAGTACTTC CASSYDGKVYEQYF
- TRBJ1-5 - TRBV6-6 TGTGCCAGCGGCTCAAACTACAGGGTAGGGGGGCCCCAGCATTTT CASGSNYRVGGPQHF
- TRBJ2-7 TRBD1 TRBV5-6 TGTGCCAGCGCCTTACAGGGGGATTACGAGCAGTACTTC CASALQGDYEQYF
once TRBJ2-7 - TRBV30 TGTGCCTGGAGTTTAGGTTTCGAGCAGTACTTC CAWSLGFEQYF
- TRBJ1-1 - TRBV10-3 TGTGCCATCAGTGAGTCGAAGGGTTTGACTGAAGCTTTCTTT CAISESKGLTEAFF
few TRBJ1-1 - TRBV4-2 TGTGCCAGCAGCCAAGTTTCGCAGTCTGGTACTGAAGCTTTCTTT CASSQVSQSGTEAFF
- TRBJ1-1 - TRBV6-5 TGTGCCAGCAGTTACAACGATGCTGAAGCTTTCTTT CASSYNDAEAFF
- TRBJ2-7 - TRBV11-2 TGTGCCAGCAGCGTCCTAGGGATCCTCTACGAGCAGTACTTC CASSVLGILYEQYF
- TRBJ1-1 - TRBV27 TGTGCCAGCAGTTGGGGGCTCCCTGGGGGACTTCGCACTGAAGCTTTCTTT CASSWGLPGGLRTEAFF